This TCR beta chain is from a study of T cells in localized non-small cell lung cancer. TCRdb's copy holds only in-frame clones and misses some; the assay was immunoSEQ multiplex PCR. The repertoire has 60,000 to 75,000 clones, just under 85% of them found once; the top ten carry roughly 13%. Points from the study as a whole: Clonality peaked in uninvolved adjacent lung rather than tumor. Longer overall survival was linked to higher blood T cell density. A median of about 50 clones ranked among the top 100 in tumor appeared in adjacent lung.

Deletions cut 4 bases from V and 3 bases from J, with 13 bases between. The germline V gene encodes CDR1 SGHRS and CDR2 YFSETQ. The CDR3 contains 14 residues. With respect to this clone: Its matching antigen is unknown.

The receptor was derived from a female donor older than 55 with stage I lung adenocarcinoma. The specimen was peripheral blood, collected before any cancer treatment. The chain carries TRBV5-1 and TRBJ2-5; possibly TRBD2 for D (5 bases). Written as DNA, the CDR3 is TGCGCCAGCAGCCCCGGAGGCGTCAAAGAGACCCAGTACTTC. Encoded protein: CASSPGGVKETQYF.